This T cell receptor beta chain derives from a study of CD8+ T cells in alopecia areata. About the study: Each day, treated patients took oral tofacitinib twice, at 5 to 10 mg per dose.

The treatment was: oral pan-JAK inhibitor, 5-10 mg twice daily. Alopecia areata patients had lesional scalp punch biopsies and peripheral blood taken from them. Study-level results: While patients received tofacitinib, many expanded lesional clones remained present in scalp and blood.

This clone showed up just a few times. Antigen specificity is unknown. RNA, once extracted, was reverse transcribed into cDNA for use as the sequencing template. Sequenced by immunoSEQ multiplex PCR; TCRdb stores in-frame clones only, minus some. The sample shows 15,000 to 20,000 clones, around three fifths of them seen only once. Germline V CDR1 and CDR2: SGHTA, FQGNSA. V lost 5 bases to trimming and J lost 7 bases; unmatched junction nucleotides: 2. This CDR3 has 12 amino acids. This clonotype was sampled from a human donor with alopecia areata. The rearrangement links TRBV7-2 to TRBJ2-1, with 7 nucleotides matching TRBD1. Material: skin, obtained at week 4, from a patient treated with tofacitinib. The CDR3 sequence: CASSAGGNEQFF. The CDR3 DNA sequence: TGTGCCAGCAGCGCAGGGGGTAATGAGCAGTTCTTC.